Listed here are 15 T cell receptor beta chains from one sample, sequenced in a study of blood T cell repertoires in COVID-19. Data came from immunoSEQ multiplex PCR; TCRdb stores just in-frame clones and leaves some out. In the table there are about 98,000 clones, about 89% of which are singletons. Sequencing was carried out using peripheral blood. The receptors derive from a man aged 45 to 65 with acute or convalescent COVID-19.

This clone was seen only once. The CDR3 reads CASSLPGQRNSPLHF. CDR3 nucleotide sequence: TGTGCCAGTAGTCTTCCGGGACAGAGAAATTCACCCCTCCACTTT. The V and J genes are TRBV19 and TRBJ1-6, with 7 bases lining up with TRBD1. Trimming took 5 bases from V and 7 from J; bases not matched to a gene: 8. The CDR3 has 15 residues. Germline V gene lookup returns CDR1 LNHDA and CDR2 SQIVND (reference sequence).

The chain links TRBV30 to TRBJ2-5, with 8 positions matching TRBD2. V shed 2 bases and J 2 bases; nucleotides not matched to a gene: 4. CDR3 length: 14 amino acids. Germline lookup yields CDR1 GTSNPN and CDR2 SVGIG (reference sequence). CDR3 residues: CAWSSGGGQETQYF. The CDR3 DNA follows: TGTGCCTGGAGTTCGGGGGGGGGACAAGAGACCCAGTACTTC. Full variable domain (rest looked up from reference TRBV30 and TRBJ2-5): SQTIHQWPATLVQPVGSPLSLECTVEGTSNPNLYWYRQAAGRGLQLLFYSVGIGQISSEVPQNLSASRPQDRQFILSSKKLLLSDSGFYLCAWSSGGGQETQYFGPGTRLLVL.

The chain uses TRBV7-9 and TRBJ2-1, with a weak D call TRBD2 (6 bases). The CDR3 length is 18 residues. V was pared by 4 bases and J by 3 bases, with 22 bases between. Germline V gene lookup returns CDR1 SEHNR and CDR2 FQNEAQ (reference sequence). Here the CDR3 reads CASSSGITRDEYYNEQFF. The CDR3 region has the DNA TGTGCCAGCAGCTCCGGGATTACGCGGGACGAATACTACAATGAGCAGTTCTTC.

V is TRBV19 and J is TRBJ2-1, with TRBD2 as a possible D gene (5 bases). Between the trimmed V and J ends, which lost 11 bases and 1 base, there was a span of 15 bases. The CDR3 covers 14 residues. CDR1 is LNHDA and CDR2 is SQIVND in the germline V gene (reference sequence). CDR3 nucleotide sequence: TGTGCCTCCGAACGGGGAGAGTCCTACAATGAGCAGTTCTTC. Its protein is CASERGESYNEQFF.

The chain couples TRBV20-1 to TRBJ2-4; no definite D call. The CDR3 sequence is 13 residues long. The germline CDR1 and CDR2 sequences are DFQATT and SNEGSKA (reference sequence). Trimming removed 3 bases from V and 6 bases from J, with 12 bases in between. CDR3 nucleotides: TGCAGTGCTAGTTCGGGTATACCAAACATTCAGTACTTC. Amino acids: CSASSGIPNIQYF.

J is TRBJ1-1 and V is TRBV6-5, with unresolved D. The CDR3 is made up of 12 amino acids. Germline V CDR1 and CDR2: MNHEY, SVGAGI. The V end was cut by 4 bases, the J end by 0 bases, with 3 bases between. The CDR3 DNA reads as TGTGCCAGCAGTTTCATGAACACTGAAGCTTTCTTT. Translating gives CASSFMNTEAFF.

The CDR3 coding sequence is TGTGCCAGCAGCCCGTCGGGAGGGACGGACGGCTACACCTTC. The encoded protein is CASSPSGGTDGYTF. The V gene is TRBV6-5, the J gene TRBJ1-2; D may be TRBD1 (5 bases). The germline V gene has CDR1 MNHEY and CDR2 SVGAGI. V gave up 6 bases and J gave up 8 bases, with 19 bases separating them. This CDR3 comprises 14 residues.

CDR3 region: CASSPTSGSNEQFF. The CDR3 bases are TGTGCCAGCAGTCCGACTAGCGGGAGTAATGAGCAGTTCTTC. The chain has TRBV2 and TRBJ2-1; TRBD2 matches at 12 bases. The V and J ends lost 5 bases and 7 bases, in that order; junction bases with no gene match: 3. This CDR3 is 14 amino acids long. CDR1 is SNHLY and CDR2 is FYNNEI in the germline V gene.

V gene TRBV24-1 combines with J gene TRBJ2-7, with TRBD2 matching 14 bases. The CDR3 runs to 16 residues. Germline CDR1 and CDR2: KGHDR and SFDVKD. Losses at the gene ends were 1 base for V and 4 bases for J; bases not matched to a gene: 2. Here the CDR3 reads CATSDLGTSGSYEQYF. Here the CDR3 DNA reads TGTGCCACCAGTGATTTAGGGACTAGCGGGAGTTACGAGCAGTACTTC.

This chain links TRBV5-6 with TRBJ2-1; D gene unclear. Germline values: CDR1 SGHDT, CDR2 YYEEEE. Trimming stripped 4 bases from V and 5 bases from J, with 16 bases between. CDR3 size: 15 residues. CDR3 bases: TGTGCCAGCAGCCCCTATGACACGGCGCACAATGAGCAGTTCTTC. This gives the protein CASSPYDTAHNEQFF.

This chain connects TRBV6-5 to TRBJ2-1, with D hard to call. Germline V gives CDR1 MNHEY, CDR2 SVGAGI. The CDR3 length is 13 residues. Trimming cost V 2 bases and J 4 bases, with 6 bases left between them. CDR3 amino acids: CASSYDSYNEQFF. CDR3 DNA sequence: TGTGCCAGCAGTTACGACTCGTACAATGAGCAGTTCTTC.

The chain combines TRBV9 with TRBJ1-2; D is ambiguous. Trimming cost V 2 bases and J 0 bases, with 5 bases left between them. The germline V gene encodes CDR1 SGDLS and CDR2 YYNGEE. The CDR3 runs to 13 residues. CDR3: CASSVAANYGYTF. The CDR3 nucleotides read TGTGCCAGCAGCGTGGCCGCTAACTATGGCTACACCTTC. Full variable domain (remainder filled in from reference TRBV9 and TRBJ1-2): DSGVTQTPKHLITATGQRVTLRCSPRSGDLSVYWYQQSLDQGLQFLIQYYNGEERAKGNILERFSAQQFPDLHSELNLSSLELGDSALYFCASSVAANYGYTFGSGTRLTVV.

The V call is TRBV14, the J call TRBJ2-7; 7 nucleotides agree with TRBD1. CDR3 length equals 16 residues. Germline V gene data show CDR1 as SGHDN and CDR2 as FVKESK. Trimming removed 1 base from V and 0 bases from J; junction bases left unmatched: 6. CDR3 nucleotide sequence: TGTGCCAGCAGCCAAGGACAGGGCTGGATCTCCTACGAGCAGTACTTC. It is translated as CASSQGQGWISYEQYF.

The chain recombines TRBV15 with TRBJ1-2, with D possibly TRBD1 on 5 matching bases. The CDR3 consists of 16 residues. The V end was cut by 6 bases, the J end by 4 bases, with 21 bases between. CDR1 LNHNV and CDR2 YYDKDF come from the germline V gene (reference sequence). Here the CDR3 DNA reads TGTGCCACCAGGGAGGGCCGAGGGGCAGATTCCTATGGCTACACCTTC. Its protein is CATREGRGADSYGYTF.

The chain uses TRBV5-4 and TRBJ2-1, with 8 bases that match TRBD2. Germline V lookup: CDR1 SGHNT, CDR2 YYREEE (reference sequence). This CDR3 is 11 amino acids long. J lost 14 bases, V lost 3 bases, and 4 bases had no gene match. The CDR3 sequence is CASSWGLEKFF. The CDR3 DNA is TGTGCCAGCAGCTGGGGACTAGAAAAGTTCTTC.